Shown below are 32 T cell receptor beta chains from a single sample sequenced in a study of blood T cells in healthy people across ages. Alongside a J-beta primer mix, a sample-barcoded 5' primer served in a second PCR lasting about 6 to 12 cycles. TCRdb independently ran MiXCR on the 5' RACE reads; one entry per CDR3 protein. The table records 850,000 or so distinct CDR3 sequences, less than 35% of them present only once. Sample: blood. The receptor set was obtained from a woman older than 75 in good health.

At least ten counts were recorded for this clonotype. The V gene is TRBV30, the J gene TRBJ1-6, with TRBD1 matching over 8 bases. Germline V gene sequence: CDR1 GTSNPN, CDR2 SVGIG (reference sequence). J was trimmed by 9 bases and V by 2 bases; bases with no gene match: 6. CDR3 length: 14 amino acids. DNA for the CDR3: TGTGCCTGGAGTCCGGACAGGGAGTCTTCACCCCTCCACTTT. Its translation: CAWSPDRESSPLHF.

In this sample, this clonotype turned up many times. This chain links TRBV18 with TRBJ2-1; D unclear. The CDR3 has 13 residues. Germline CDR1 KGHSH, CDR2 LQKENI. Trimming removed 2 bases at V and 4 bases at J, with 6 bases between. This chain's CDR3 is CASSPLEYNEQFF. CDR3 in DNA: TGTGCCAGCTCACCATTGGAGTACAATGAGCAGTTCTTC.

The chain recombines TRBV20-1 with TRBJ1-6; no clear D gene. The V gene's germline CDR1 is DFQATT and CDR2 SNEGSKA (reference sequence). Trimming cost V 6 bases and J 3 bases, with 12 bases left between them. This CDR3 contains 14 residues. DNA of the CDR3: TGCAGTGCCAGTGAGGGCAACTATAATTCACCCCTCCACTTT. Protein: CSASEGNYNSPLHF.

This sequence joins TRBV20-1 and TRBJ2-7, with D unresolved. The better agreement between TRBJ2-5 and the DNA end casts doubt on the J call. The CDR3 length is 13 residues. Germline V gene data show CDR1 as DFQATT and CDR2 as SNEGSKA (reference sequence). In DNA, the CDR3 is TGCAGTGCTAGACAGGAACCCCAAGAGACCCAGTACTTC. Protein product: CSARQEPQETQYF.

This clonotype was detected many times. This chain joins TRBV4-3 and TRBJ2-3; the match to TRBD1 covers 9 bases. J gave up 3 bases and V 5 bases, and 6 bases lay outside the gene matches. The CDR3 contains 15 residues. Germline loops: CDR1 LGHNA, CDR2 YSLEER. CDR3 residues: CASSNRDRVTDTQYF. The CDR3 DNA follows: TGCGCCAGCAGCAACCGGGACAGGGTAACAGATACGCAGTATTTT.

A word on this clonotype: A much larger clone differs from this one at a single base, so this may be a read error. The chain recombines TRBV7-2 with TRBJ2-1, with 16 bases lining up with TRBD2. The J call may not be correct, given that the DNA end is closer to TRBJ2-7. The CDR3 runs 18 residues. Germline V gene lookup returns CDR1 SGHTA and CDR2 FQGNSA. DNA for the CDR3: TGTGCCAGCAGCGAAGAGGGGACTAGCGGGGGGGCGGGCAATGAGCAGTACTTC. Its protein is CASSEEGTSGGAGNEQYF.

This clonotype was found many times. The chain has TRBV18 and TRBJ2-1; possible D gene TRBD2, 5 bases. In germline, CDR1 is KGHSH, CDR2 LQKENI. Deletions cut 2 bases from V and 8 bases from J, with 16 bases between. The CDR3 consists of 15 residues. The CDR3 sequence is CASSPVGVPSDEQFF. CDR3 nucleotides: TGTGCCAGCTCACCAGTCGGGGTGCCCTCGGATGAGCAGTTCTTC.

The gene calls are TRBV7-9 and TRBJ2-3, with 7 bases fitting TRBD2. V was pared by 5 bases and J by 10 bases, with 15 bases of the junction left unmatched. This CDR3 contains 15 residues. Germline assignment: CDR1 SEHNR and CDR2 FQNEAQ (reference sequence). This CDR3 is CASSLSSGLREAQYF. The CDR3 DNA is TGTGCCAGCAGCCTCTCCTCGGGCCTCCGGGAGGCGCAGTATTTT.

With regard to this clonotype: Germline and junction disagree at one end, which may indicate a read error. The rearrangement joins TRBV27 to TRBJ2-2; 9 bases match TRBD1. The CDR3 is 15 residues long. Germline CDR1 reads MNHEY; CDR2 reads SMNVEV (reference sequence). This chain's CDR3 is CASSRQQGAGGERFF. CDR3 DNA sequence: TGTGCCAGCAGTCGTCAACAGGGGGCCGGCGGGGAGCGGTTTTTT.

This clonotype was seen more than once but under ten times. A clone one base away is much larger, so this may be a read error. The rearrangement uses TRBV7-2 and TRBJ2-7, with D possibly matching TRBD1 (6 bases). Trimming pared 3 bases from V and 0 bases from J, leaving 9 bases between. Germline V lookup: CDR1 SGHTA, CDR2 FQGNSA. The CDR3 has 14 amino acids. In DNA form, the CDR3 reads TGTGCCAGCAGCTTGAGGGGGACCTCCTACGAGCAGTACTTC. Translated, it gives CASSLRGTSYEQYF.

Ten or more counts support this clonotype. The chain recombines TRBV9 with TRBJ2-5, with 9 bases lining up with TRBD2. CDR1 and CDR2 from the germline V gene are SGDLS and YYNGEE. V was pared by 3 bases and J by 4 bases, with 16 bases of the junction left unmatched. The CDR3 has 18 amino acids. The CDR3 region has the DNA TGTGCCAGCAGCGCCCAAGGGGCGGGGGGGCCGGTCGGAGAGACCCAGTACTTC. It is translated as CASSAQGAGGPVGETQYF.

This clonotype was detected a few times. The chain recombines TRBV9 with TRBJ2-2; D is possibly TRBD2 (7 bases). V was cut by 3 bases and J by 6 bases, with 21 bases left in between. The CDR3 length is 17 residues. Germline V gene lookup returns CDR1 SGDLS and CDR2 YYNGEE. CDR3 sequence (DNA): TGTGCCAGCAGCGCCCTACCTCCCAGGGGAGGGTCCGGGGAGCTGTTTTTT. Residues: CASSALPPRGGSGELFF.

Comment on this clonotype: This may come from a read error, since a much larger clone is one base off. The chain joins TRBV24-1 to TRBJ2-3; no clear D gene. The CDR3 has 13 residues. Germline V gene lookup returns CDR1 KGHDR and CDR2 SFDVKD. The CDR3 sequence is CAISFPFTDAQYF. CDR3 in DNA: TGTGCCATCTCCTTTCCTTTCACAGATGCGCAGTATTTT.

The table lists this clonotype with many counts. The V gene is TRBV6-5, the J gene TRBJ2-5, with a weak D call TRBD2 (5 bases). Per germline, CDR1 MNHEY and CDR2 SVGAGI. V lost 6 bases and J lost 10, with 15 bases in between. The CDR3 spans 12 residues. CDR3: CASRGPAEVQYF. The CDR3 DNA reads TGTGCCAGCAGGGGTCCTGCGGAGGTCCAGTACTTC.

The CDR3 DNA reads as TGCGCCAGCAGCCGAGACGGGACAGCAACTAATGAAAAACTGTTTTTT. Its translation: CASSRDGTATNEKLFF. V usage is TRBV4-1 and J usage is TRBJ1-4; TRBD1 matches 7 bases. This CDR3 region has 16 residues. CDR1 MGHRA and CDR2 YSYEKL come from the germline V gene. V lost 4 bases and J lost 0; bases outside the gene matches: 5.

A word on this clonotype: This may come from a read error, since a much larger clone is one base off. This chain connects TRBV6-6 to TRBJ2-1, with TRBD1 matching over 9 bases. The CDR3 is made up of 14 amino acids. Germline trimming cut 3 bases from V and 13 bases from J; bases unmatched to any gene: 10. The germline gives CDR1 MNHNY, CDR2 SVGAGI (reference sequence). The CDR3 DNA follows: TGTGCCAGCAGTTATTCGGACAGGGGAAAGACCCAGTTCTTC. Protein sequence: CASSYSDRGKTQFF.

This clonotype was picked up many times. The chain employs TRBV12-3 or TRBV12-4 and TRBJ2-7, with 8 bases matching TRBD2. The CDR3 is made up of 15 amino acids. Unmatched junction bases numbered 11, after V lost 6 bases and J lost 4 bases. CDR3 DNA: TGTGCCAGCAGGTTCGGGGGGGGGGCGCGGTACGAGCAGTACTTC. This gives the protein CASRFGGGARYEQYF.

This clonotype was seen only a few times. This may be a read error, as it is one base from a much larger clone. This chain links TRBV12-3 or TRBV12-4 with TRBJ2-3, with D tentatively TRBD2 (6 bases). The CDR3 sequence is 17 residues long. V was cut by 6 bases and J by 3 bases, with 22 bases left in between. CDR3 sequence reads: CASSPWAVGGETDTQYF. The CDR3 bases are TGTGCCAGCAGCCCTTGGGCAGTGGGGGGAGAAACAGATACGCAGTATTTT.

Note on this clonotype: A much larger clone lies one base from this, so it may be a read error. V is TRBV7-9 and J is TRBJ2-1; weak D call: TRBD1 (6 bases). In germline, CDR1 is SEHNR, CDR2 FQNEAQ (reference sequence). CDR3 size: 14 residues. V lost 5 bases and J 5 bases, leaving 13 bases between the germline ends. The DNA of the CDR3 is TGTGCCAGCAGCGGTCAGGGGTGCCACAATGAGCAGTTCTTC. Residues: CASSGQGCHNEQFF.

This chain connects TRBV29-1 to TRBJ1-1; D is undetermined. The ends were cut back, 3 bases at V and 0 bases at J, with 5 bases in the middle. The CDR3 spans 12 residues. CDR1 SQVTM and CDR2 ANQGSEA come from the germline V gene. The chain's CDR3 is CSVEVLNTEAFF. DNA of the CDR3: TGCAGCGTTGAGGTTCTGAACACTGAAGCTTTCTTT.

This clonotype was seen many times. This chain joins TRBV6-9 and TRBJ2-5; the D is unclear. CDR1 MNHGY and CDR2 SVAAGI come from the germline V gene. The length of the CDR3 is 17 residues. Trimming took off 1 base at V and 1 base at J, with 16 bases between the two ends. CDR3 in amino acids: CASSYFGIGSSQETQYF. CDR3 DNA sequence: TGTGCCAGCAGTTATTTTGGTATCGGTAGCAGCCAAGAGACCCAGTACTTC.

This clonotype was recorded many times. CDR3 amino acids: CAWRQGSSNIQYF. The DNA of the CDR3 is TGTGCCTGGAGACAGGGTTCCTCAAACATTCAGTACTTC. The J gene is TRBJ2-4, the V gene TRBV30, with a weak D call TRBD1 (6 bases). V lost 3 bases to trimming and J lost 6 bases, with 12 bases between them. The CDR3 spans 13 residues. The V gene's germline CDR1 is GTSNPN and CDR2 SVGIG (reference sequence).

In its sample, this clonotype was seen a few times. J is TRBJ2-1 and V is TRBV27, with 7 bases identical to TRBD1. Trimming at V came to 5 bases and at J to 6 bases, leaving 10 bases not matched to a gene. The CDR3 sequence is 15 residues long. Germline CDR1 is MNHEY and CDR2 is SMNVEV (reference sequence). CDR3 in DNA: TGTGCCAGCAGTCTAGGACAGGTCGTGGGCAATGAGCAGTTCTTC. It is translated as CASSLGQVVGNEQFF.

This clonotype was picked up many times. The rearrangement uses TRBV7-9 and TRBJ2-4; tentatively, D is TRBD2 (6 bases). CDR3 size: 14 residues. Deletions cut 5 bases from V and 3 bases from J, with 11 bases between. Germline loops: CDR1 SEHNR, CDR2 FQNEAQ (reference sequence). CDR3 amino acids: CASSVDGGKNIQYF. CDR3 in DNA: TGTGCCAGCAGCGTCGACGGGGGCAAAAACATTCAGTACTTC.

This rearrangement joins TRBV6-5 to TRBJ1-4; a possible D gene is TRBD1 (5 bases). From germline, CDR1 is MNHEY and CDR2 SVGAGI. Trimming stripped 6 bases from V and 8 bases from J, with 13 bases between. This CDR3 is built from 13 residues. This CDR3 reads CASRQGSREKLFF. The CDR3 DNA reads as TGTGCCAGCAGGCAGGGAAGTAGGGAAAAACTGTTTTTT.

This clonotype was counted ten times or more. The V gene is TRBV6-5, the J gene TRBJ2-5; D perhaps matches TRBD2 (5 bases). Germline assignment: CDR1 MNHEY and CDR2 SVGAGI. V lost 6 bases, J lost 2 bases, and 19 bases lay in between. CDR3 length: 16 residues. The CDR3 loop reads CASRKSFMGSQETQYF. CDR3 DNA: TGTGCCAGCAGAAAATCGTTCATGGGGAGTCAAGAGACCCAGTACTTC.

The table lists this clonotype with a few counts. The chain combines TRBV6-2 or TRBV6-3 with TRBJ1-6; D call uncertain. Germline loops: CDR1 MNHEY, CDR2 SVGEGT. Trimming shortened V by 6 bases and J by 0 bases, and 9 bases separated the two germline ends. This CDR3 has 15 residues. Here the CDR3 reads CASSLRSSYNSPLHF. CDR3 in DNA: TGTGCCAGCAGCCTCAGAAGCTCCTATAATTCACCCCTCCACTTT.

This clonotype showed up just a few times. This sequence joins TRBV5-1 and TRBJ1-1; D may be TRBD1 (5 bases). Trimming stripped 1 base from V and 6 bases from J, with 13 bases between. The CDR3 consists of 14 residues. Per the germline V gene, CDR1 is SGHRS and CDR2 is YFSETQ. CDR3 protein: CASSLRQGVPEAFF. The CDR3 DNA is TGCGCCAGCAGCTTGAGGCAGGGCGTCCCTGAAGCTTTCTTT. Using reference TRBV5-1 and TRBJ1-1 for the parts outside the CDR3, the full variable domain is KAGVTQTPRYLIKTRGQQVTLSCSPISGHRSVSWYQQTPGQGLQFLFEYFSETQRNKGNFPGRFSGRQFSNSRSEMNVSTLELGDSALYLCASSLRQGVPEAFFGQGTRLTVV.

CDR3 sequence: CSVDWNSQEQYF. The CDR3 region has the DNA TGCAGCGTTGATTGGAACAGTCAAGAGCAGTACTTC. This chain joins TRBV29-1 and TRBJ2-5; no clear D. V was pared by 3 bases and J by 11 bases, with 16 bases between. The length of the CDR3 is 12 residues. CDR1 and CDR2 (germline): SQVTM, ANQGSEA.

The rearrangement joins TRBV6-6 to TRBJ2-1; 8 bases agree with TRBD2. The J segment lost 4 bases and the V segment lost 4 bases, leaving 12 bases of the junction unmatched. This CDR3 contains 17 residues. Germline CDR1 reads MNHNY; CDR2 reads SVGAGI (reference sequence). CDR3 bases: TGTGCCAGCAGTTTTTCGGGGCTAGCGGGTCTTTACAATGAGCAGTTCTTC. Its protein product is CASSFSGLAGLYNEQFF.

The genes are TRBV27 and TRBJ1-5; maybe TRBD1 (6 bases). V was clipped by 8 bases and J by 2 bases, with 16 bases between them. The CDR3 contains 15 residues. CDR1 and CDR2 (germline): MNHEY, SMNVEV (reference sequence). CDR3 nucleotides: TGTGCCAGCTGGGAACAGGGATCTGGCAATCAGCCCCAGCATTTT. Amino acid sequence: CASWEQGSGNQPQHF.

This chain connects TRBV3-1 to TRBJ2-5; 9 bases fit TRBD1. In germline, CDR1 is LGHDT, CDR2 YNNKEL (reference sequence). There are 15 residues in the CDR3. With 2 bases clipped from V and 5 bases from J, the junction kept 6 bases outside the gene matches. CDR3 residues: CASSQFVGQGETQYF. The CDR3 region has the DNA TGTGCCAGCAGCCAATTCGTGGGACAGGGTGAGACCCAGTACTTC.